The rows below give T cell receptor beta chains drawn from one sample of a study of cytomegalovirus exposure and HLA in healthy donors. Using immunoSEQ multiplex PCR, the repertoire was profiled, and TCRdb retains in-frame clones only, with some absent. The repertoire has a few hundred thousand clones, 77% of them found once; the top ten carry about 2.5%. The specimen sequenced was PBMCs. These receptors came from a woman in her sixties in good health and CMV-seropositive. CDR3s include the opening cysteine and the closing phenylalanine or tryptophan. The D gene is left open where the match is weak. Only part of the rows carry a size: once, few, many, or a class if the clone is expanded.

d_gene: -; j_gene: TRBJ2-2; v_gene: TRBV5-4; abundance: few; CDR3aa: CASSLALNTGELFF; CDR3nt: TGTGCCAGCAGCTTAGCACTTAACACCGGGGAGCTGTTTTTT
d_gene: -; j_gene: TRBJ1-5; v_gene: TRBV28; abundance: -; CDR3aa: CASIKGVSNQPQHF; CDR3nt: TGTGCCAGCATAAAGGGGGTCAGCAATCAGCCCCAGCATTTT
d_gene: -; j_gene: TRBJ2-3; v_gene: TRBV5-6; abundance: -; CDR3aa: CASSGGRLGDTQYF; CDR3nt: TGTGCCAGCAGCGGGGGGAGGCTCGGAGATACGCAGTATTTT
d_gene: TRBD2; j_gene: TRBJ2-1; v_gene: TRBV6-5; abundance: -; CDR3aa: CASSGGDTYNEQFF; CDR3nt: TGTGCCAGCAGCGGGGGGGACACCTACAATGAGCAGTTCTTC
d_gene: -; j_gene: TRBJ2-7; v_gene: TRBV5-1; abundance: -; CDR3aa: CASRGTASYEQYF; CDR3nt: TGCGCCAGCAGAGGGACTGCCTCCTACGAGCAGTACTTC
d_gene: -; j_gene: TRBJ2-7; v_gene: TRBV2; abundance: -; CDR3aa: CASFTRHSAYGQYF; CDR3nt: TGTGCCAGCTTCACAAGGCACAGTGCCTACGGGCAGTACTTC
d_gene: TRBD1; j_gene: TRBJ1-5; v_gene: TRBV6-5; abundance: -; CDR3aa: CASSYGGTANQPQHF; CDR3nt: TGTGCCAGCAGTTACGGAGGGACAGCCAATCAGCCCCAGCATTTT
d_gene: -; j_gene: TRBJ1-3; v_gene: TRBV27; abundance: -; CDR3aa: CASSLGGSSGNTIYF; CDR3nt: TGTGCCAGCAGTTTAGGGGGCTCCTCTGGAAACACCATATATTTT
d_gene: -; j_gene: TRBJ1-1; v_gene: TRBV18; abundance: -; CDR3aa: CASSPSTGSSTEAFF; CDR3nt: TGTGCCAGCTCACCTTCCACAGGGTCAAGCACTGAAGCTTTCTTT
d_gene: -; j_gene: TRBJ1-5; v_gene: TRBV6-5; abundance: -; CDR3aa: CASSYSQANQPQHF; CDR3nt: TGTGCCAGCAGTTACTCCCAAGCAAATCAGCCCCAGCATTTT
d_gene: TRBD2; j_gene: TRBJ2-7; v_gene: TRBV5-4; abundance: -; CDR3aa: CASSTRTSGPYEQYF; CDR3nt: TGTGCCAGCAGCACGCGGACTAGCGGACCCTACGAGCAGTACTTC
d_gene: TRBD1; j_gene: TRBJ2-5; v_gene: TRBV7-6; abundance: -; CDR3aa: CASSLGQGETQYF; CDR3nt: TGTGCCAGCAGCTTAGGACAGGGAGAGACCCAGTACTTC
d_gene: TRBD2; j_gene: TRBJ2-3; v_gene: TRBV11-3; abundance: -; CDR3aa: CASSLVVREPDTQYF; CDR3nt: TGTGCCAGCAGCTTAGTAGTGCGGGAGCCAGATACGCAGTATTTT
d_gene: TRBD1; j_gene: TRBJ2-5; v_gene: TRBV5-1; abundance: -; CDR3aa: CASSPIPGQRGETQYF; CDR3nt: TGCGCCAGCAGCCCTATTCCGGGACAGCGAGGAGAGACCCAGTACTTC
d_gene: TRBD1; j_gene: TRBJ1-1; v_gene: TRBV7-9; abundance: -; CDR3aa: CASSLRDSYTEAFF; CDR3nt: TGTGCCAGCAGCTTAAGGGACAGCTACACTGAAGCTTTCTTT
d_gene: -; j_gene: TRBJ1-2; v_gene: TRBV18; abundance: -; CDR3aa: CASSQGSRSPSDGRNYGYTF; CDR3nt: TGTGCCAGCTCACAGGGGTCGCGGAGCCCCAGCGACGGGCGGAACTATGGCTACACCTTC
d_gene: -; j_gene: TRBJ1-5; v_gene: TRBV19; abundance: -; CDR3aa: CASKSRVEGNQPQHF; CDR3nt: TGTGCCAGTAAATCCAGGGTGGAAGGCAATCAGCCCCAGCATTTT
d_gene: -; j_gene: TRBJ1-6; v_gene: TRBV2; abundance: -; CDR3aa: CASSGSDNSPLHF; CDR3nt: TGTGCCAGCAGTGGGAGTGATAATTCACCCCTCCACTTT
d_gene: -; j_gene: TRBJ2-7; v_gene: TRBV15; abundance: once; CDR3aa: CATSEGGVKSYEQYF; CDR3nt: TGTGCCACCAGCGAGGGGGGGGTTAAGTCCTACGAGCAGTACTTC
d_gene: -; j_gene: TRBJ2-3; v_gene: TRBV2; abundance: -; CDR3aa: CASIDREGTDTQYF; CDR3nt: TGTGCCAGCATTGACAGGGAGGGAACAGATACGCAGTATTTT
d_gene: -; j_gene: TRBJ1-5; v_gene: TRBV5-1; abundance: -; CDR3aa: CASSYGPYSNQPQHF; CDR3nt: TGCGCCAGCAGCTATGGGCCTTATAGCAATCAGCCCCAGCATTTT
d_gene: -; j_gene: TRBJ2-5; v_gene: TRBV6-5; abundance: -; CDR3aa: CASSSPSSRAQETQYF; CDR3nt: TGTGCCAGCAGTTCCCCTTCATCCAGGGCGCAAGAGACCCAGTACTTC
d_gene: -; j_gene: TRBJ1-1; v_gene: TRBV30; abundance: -; CDR3aa: CAWSVLRGTEAFF; CDR3nt: TGTGCCTGGAGTGTACTTCGGGGAACTGAAGCTTTCTTT